These T cell receptor beta chains were read from a single sample in a study of OX40 agonist ivuxolimab in advanced cancers. Using immunoSEQ multiplex PCR, the repertoire was profiled, and TCRdb retains in-frame clones only, with some absent. Of fewer than 95,000 clones in the sample, about 82% were seen once. Sequenced material: CD4+ or CD8+ T cells sorted from blood, taken in a trial of the OX40 agonist ivuxolimab. These TCRs come from an adult with an advanced solid tumor such as melanoma, head and neck, liver or kidney cancer. CDR3s leave out the opening cysteine and the closing phenylalanine or tryptophan. Only part of the rows carry a size: once, few, many, or a class if the clone is expanded.

abundance	j_gene	v_gene	CDR3aa
few	TRBJ1-2	TRBV27	ASSSLFIWDELSRNSYT
-	TRBJ2-5	TRBV19	ASSGGGETQY
-	TRBJ2-5	TRBV4-1	ASSYVLSYQETQY
-	TRBJ2-7	TRBV11-2	ASSLLTRNEQY
-	TRBJ2-3	TRBV5-1	ASSLNADTQY
-	TRBJ2-3	TRBV2	ASRPGYTDTQY
-	TRBJ2-2	TRBV18	ASSQDRGLTGELF
-	TRBJ2-3	TRBV2	ASSEGSGGIKDTQY
-	TRBJ1-2	TRBV27	ASSREGAGYGYT
-	TRBJ2-1	TRBV9	ASSVETGVTYNEQF
-	TRBJ2-5	TRBV5-1	ASCMGAGAPQETQY
-	TRBJ1-1	TRBV6-5	ACREWDTEAF
-	TRBJ1-1	TRBV6-6	ASSSNSGNTEAF
-	TRBJ2-2	TRBV4-1	ASSHGERTGELF
-	TRBJ1-1	TRBV19	ASGDAGNTEAF
-	TRBJ1-2	TRBV9	ASRASLGEGTGYGYT
-	TRBJ1-2	TRBV7-2	ASSTSGTENYGYT
-	TRBJ2-7	TRBV19	ASKSRRSSYEQY
few	TRBJ1-1	TRBV12-5	ASGYHDDEAF
-	TRBJ1-4	TRBV7-9	ASSGQGTNEKLF
-	TRBJ2-5	TRBV7-9	ASSLAGETQY
-	TRBJ2-7	TRBV11-2	ASSLDPGGTYEQY
-	TRBJ1-1	TRBV9	ASSAGGSTEAF
-	TRBJ1-2	TRBV7-2	ASSPDSYGYT
-	TRBJ1-3	TRBV9	ASSLRAVSGNTIY
-	TRBJ2-1	TRBV6-5	ASSYPGNGEQF
-	TRBJ2-7	TRBV5-6	ASSPRGFYEQY
-	TRBJ2-7	TRBV11-2	ASSLQGGESYEQY
-	TRBJ2-7	TRBV19	ASSPPRTGGGEQY
-	TRBJ1-2	TRBV19	ASSSPRENYGYT
-	TRBJ2-7	TRBV5-6	ASSREGRQY
-	TRBJ2-7	TRBV7-6	ASSLAGSNQQEQY
-	TRBJ1-1	TRBV6-1	ASSTKGNTEAF
-	TRBJ2-5	TRBV7-2	ASSLAGLAMGETQY
-	TRBJ1-4	TRBV27	ASRLHDRGLEKLF
-	-	TRBV5-1	ATRVAPSSYEQY
few	TRBJ1-2	TRBV9	ASSPLSSPPVLYGYT